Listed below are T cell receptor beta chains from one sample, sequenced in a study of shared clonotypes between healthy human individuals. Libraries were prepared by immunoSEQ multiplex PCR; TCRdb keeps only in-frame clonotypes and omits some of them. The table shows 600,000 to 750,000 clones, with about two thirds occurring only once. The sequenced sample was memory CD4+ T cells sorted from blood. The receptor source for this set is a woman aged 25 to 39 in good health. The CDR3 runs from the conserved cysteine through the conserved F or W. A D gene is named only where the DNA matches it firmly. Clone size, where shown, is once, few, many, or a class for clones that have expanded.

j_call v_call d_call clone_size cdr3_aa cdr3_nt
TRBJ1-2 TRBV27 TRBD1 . CASSQRTGDFYGYTF TGTGCCAGCAGCCAGAGGACAGGTGATTTCTATGGCTACACCTTC
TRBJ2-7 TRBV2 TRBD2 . CAIKESTSGIYEQYF TGTGCCATCAAGGAGTCGACTAGCGGGATCTACGAGCAGTACTTC
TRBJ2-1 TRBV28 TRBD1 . CASSRPGQTYNEQFF TGTGCCAGCAGCCGACCGGGACAGACATACAATGAGCAGTTCTTC
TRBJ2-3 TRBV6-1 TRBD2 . CASRTSGLTDTQYF TGTGCCAGCCGGACTAGCGGGTTGACAGATACGCAGTATTTT
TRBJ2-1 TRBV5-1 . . CASSLDQTSYNEQFF TGCGCCAGCAGCTTGGACCAAACTAGTTACAATGAGCAGTTCTTC
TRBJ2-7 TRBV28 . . CASSTTGKASYEQYF TGTGCCAGCAGTACCACAGGGAAAGCCTCCTACGAGCAGTACTTC
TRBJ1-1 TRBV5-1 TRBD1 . CASSPRDRGQTEAFF TGCGCCAGCAGCCCCCGGGACAGGGGGCAGACTGAAGCTTTCTTT
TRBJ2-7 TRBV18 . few CASSPRGEGGYEQYF TGTGCCAGCTCACCTCGCGGCGAAGGCGGCTACGAGCAGTACTTC
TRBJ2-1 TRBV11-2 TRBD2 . CASSLDPASGSMEFF TGTGCCAGCAGCTTAGATCCGGCTAGCGGGAGCATGGAGTTCTTC
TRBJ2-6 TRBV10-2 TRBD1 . CASRPGQGMTGANVLTF TGCGCCAGCAGGCCGGGACAGGGGATGACTGGGGCCAACGTCCTGACTTTC
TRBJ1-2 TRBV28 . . CASNSGVPNYGYTF TGTGCCAGCAATTCGGGGGTACCCAACTATGGCTACACCTTC
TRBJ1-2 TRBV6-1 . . CASSETDYGYTF TGTGCCAGCAGTGAGACGGACTATGGCTACACCTTC
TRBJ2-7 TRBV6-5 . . CASSYRELGYEQYF TGTGCCAGCAGTTATAGGGAGCTCGGCTACGAGCAGTACTTC
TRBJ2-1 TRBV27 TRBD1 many CASSRDRGNEQFF TGTGCCAGCAGCCGGGACAGGGGTAATGAGCAGTTCTTC
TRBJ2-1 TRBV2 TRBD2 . CASLTKTSLFHYTYNEQFF TGTGCCAGCCTAACTAAGACTAGCCTTTTCCACTACACGTACAATGAGCAGTTCTTC
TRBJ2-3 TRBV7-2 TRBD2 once CASSLASSGRFYPSDTQYF TGTGCCAGCAGCTTAGCATCTAGCGGGAGGTTCTACCCCTCAGATACGCAGTATTTT